Below, 21 T cell receptor beta chains from the same sample are listed, as sequenced in a study of T cell responses to AZD1222 COVID-19 vaccine. Assay: immunoSEQ multiplex PCR; the TCRdb copy retains only in-frame clones and omits some. The profile shows about 86,000 clones, more than 70% of them singletons. Material: peripheral blood, obtained 28 days after the second AZD1222 dose. These receptors came from an adult who received the AZD1222 COVID-19 vaccine.

Here the CDR3 reads CASIGTGTSNEQYF. CDR3 bases: TGTGCCAGCATCGGGACAGGGACGTCCAACGAGCAGTACTTC. This rearrangement joins TRBV2 to TRBJ2-7; 9 nucleotides match TRBD1. In germline, CDR1 is SNHLY, CDR2 FYNNEI. The CDR3 length is 14 residues. The V gene end was trimmed by 7 bases and the J gene end by 5 bases; junction bases not matched to a gene: 9. The whole variable domain, remainder taken from reference TRBV2 and TRBJ2-7, is EPEVTQTPSHQVTQMGQEVILRCVPISNHLYFYWYRQILGQKVEFLVSFYNNEISEKSEIFDDQFSVERPDGSNFTLKIRSTKLEDSAMYFCASIGTGTSNEQYFGPGTRLTVT.

This clone has only a few counts. This sequence joins TRBV5-4 and TRBJ2-1; 9 bases align to TRBD2. The CDR3 extends over 16 amino acids. The V and J ends lost 1 base and 1 base, in that order; junction bases with no gene match: 3. The germline gives CDR1 SGHNT, CDR2 YYREEE (reference sequence). The CDR3 region is CASSLRSGGSYNEQFF. The CDR3 DNA reads as TGTGCCAGCAGCTTGCGGAGCGGGGGGTCCTACAATGAGCAGTTCTTC.

V and J are TRBV7-6 and TRBJ2-3, with 9 bases matching TRBD1. V shed 5 bases, J shed 3 bases, and the junction held 12 bases outside the gene matches. CDR1 and CDR2 from the germline V gene are SGHVS and FNYEAQ. The CDR3 runs to 17 residues. CDR3 in amino acids: CASSRRDLGQGTDTQYF. The CDR3, as DNA: TGTGCCAGCAGCCGAAGGGACTTGGGACAGGGAACAGATACGCAGTATTTT. Full variable domain (rest looked up from reference TRBV7-6 and TRBJ2-3): GAGVSQSPRYKVTKRGQDVALRCDPISGHVSLYWYRQALGQGPEFLTYFNYEAQQDKSGLPNDRFSAERPEGSISTLTIQRTEQRDSAMYRCASSRRDLGQGTDTQYFGPGTRLTVL.

The V call is TRBV7-2, the J call TRBJ2-4, with D possibly being TRBD2 (5 bases). This CDR3 comprises 14 residues. V lost 4 bases and J lost 5, with 12 bases in between. Germline V gene data show CDR1 as SGHTA and CDR2 as FQGNSA. The CDR3 is CASSSRAVQNIQYF. The CDR3 region has the DNA TGTGCCAGCAGCTCGCGGGCAGTACAAAACATTCAGTACTTC.

The rearrangement uses TRBV7-8 and TRBJ2-1, with TRBD2 as a possible D gene (5 bases). The germline V gene encodes CDR1 SGHVS and CDR2 FQNEAQ. V lost 5 bases and J 8 bases, leaving 13 bases between the germline ends. The CDR3 covers 13 residues. In DNA form, the CDR3 reads TGTGCCAGCAGCCCCCCCCGTAGCGATGAGCAGTTCTTC. Amino acids: CASSPPRSDEQFF.

The chain links TRBV3-1 (or the pseudogene TRBV3-2) to TRBJ2-1; 8 nucleotides match TRBD1. Germline loops: CDR1 LGHDT, CDR2 YNNKEL (reference sequence). J gave up 6 bases and V 0 bases, and 7 bases lay outside the gene matches. This CDR3 region has 16 residues. CDR3 sequence (DNA): TGTGCCAGCAGCCAAGATGTGGGACAGGTATTCAATGAGCAGTTCTTC. Translated: CASSQDVGQVFNEQFF.

The chain has TRBV29-1 and TRBJ1-5; D possibly corresponds to TRBD1 (5 bases). Trimming stripped 6 bases from V and 5 bases from J, with 11 bases between. The CDR3 is 12 residues long. Germline loops: CDR1 SQVTM, CDR2 ANQGSEA. The CDR3 protein is CSVGGGDQPQHF. In DNA form, the CDR3 reads TGCAGCGTAGGCGGGGGGGATCAGCCCCAGCATTTT.

This chain connects TRBV28 to TRBJ1-4, with a tentative D call TRBD1 (5 bases). V lost 9 bases, J lost 8 bases, and 19 bases lay in between. CDR1 and CDR2 from the germline V gene are MDHEN and SYDVKM. The length of the CDR3 is 14 residues. The CDR3 sequence: CASLQGVGWEKLFF. As DNA, the CDR3 is TGTGCCAGTCTTCAGGGCGTCGGATGGGAAAAACTGTTTTTT.

The rearrangement links TRBV5-1 to TRBJ2-5, with 9 bases that match TRBD1. Per germline, CDR1 SGHRS and CDR2 YFSETQ. The CDR3 is 16 residues long. V lost 4 bases to trimming and J lost 2 bases; unmatched junction nucleotides: 9. CDR3 sequence (DNA): TGCGCCAGCAGCGCGGGATGGGACAGGGATCAAGAGACCCAGTACTTC. Its protein is CASSAGWDRDQETQYF.

The V call is TRBV6-5, the J call TRBJ1-1; D unclear. V was shortened by 0 bases and J by 0 bases, with 8 bases between the two germline ends. CDR1 is MNHEY and CDR2 is SVGAGI in the germline V gene. The CDR3 length is 15 residues. The CDR3 is CASSYSQELNTEAFF. DNA of the CDR3: TGTGCCAGCAGTTACTCGCAGGAGCTGAACACTGAAGCTTTCTTT.

This chain uses TRBV18 with TRBJ2-3, with 10 bases identical to TRBD2. Trimming removed 1 base from V and 3 bases from J; junction bases left unmatched: 1. Germline lookup yields CDR1 KGHSH and CDR2 LQKENI. CDR3 length equals 15 residues. CDR3 sequence (DNA): TGTGCCAGCTCACCACAGCGGGGGGGGACAGATACGCAGTATTTT. Amino acids: CASSPQRGGTDTQYF.

The genes are TRBV3-1 (or the pseudogene TRBV3-2) and TRBJ2-3, with TRBD1 matching over 7 bases. The J segment lost 4 bases and the V segment lost 5 bases, leaving 6 bases of the junction unmatched. This CDR3 has 14 residues. CDR1 and CDR2 from the germline V gene are LGHDT and YNNKEL (reference sequence). Written as DNA, the CDR3 is TGTGCCAGCAGCTCACAGGGGAATGCAGATACGCAGTATTTT. It specifies CASSSQGNADTQYF.

This clone has just one count. The chain is built from TRBV6-5 and TRBJ2-5; weak D call: TRBD1 (6 bases). The CDR3 has 14 residues. Germline CDR1 and CDR2: MNHEY and SVGAGI. V lost 6 bases and J lost 4, with 15 bases in between. CDR3 DNA: TGTGCCAGCAGCAGGGGACCTGTGGGAGAGACCCAGTACTTC. Protein sequence: CASSRGPVGETQYF.

This chain connects TRBV5-1 to TRBJ1-1, with 9 bases fitting TRBD1. Trimming at V came to 0 bases and at J to 0 bases, leaving 6 bases not matched to a gene. Germline V gene sequence: CDR1 SGHRS, CDR2 YFSETQ. The CDR3 is made up of 17 amino acids. The CDR3 sequence is CASSLVQGAHLNTEAFF. The CDR3, as DNA: TGCGCCAGCAGCTTGGTACAGGGGGCGCATTTGAACACTGAAGCTTTCTTT.

The chain employs TRBV7-3 and TRBJ1-5; D perhaps matches TRBD1 (5 bases). Per the germline V gene, CDR1 is SGHTA and CDR2 is FQGTGA. Trimming removed 5 bases at V and 6 bases at J, with 17 bases between. This CDR3 is built from 15 residues. The CDR3 protein is CASSQTGPYGQPQHF. The CDR3 DNA is TGTGCCAGCAGCCAAACAGGACCCTATGGTCAGCCCCAGCATTTT.

The chain carries TRBV7-3 and TRBJ2-3; D not resolved. CDR1 is SGHTA, CDR2 FQGTGA, per germline. The length of the CDR3 is 13 residues. The ends were cut back, 5 bases at V and 2 bases at J, with 8 bases in the middle. The chain's CDR3 is CASSPENTDTQYF. DNA of the CDR3: TGTGCCAGCAGCCCGGAAAACACAGATACGCAGTATTTT.

This rearrangement joins TRBV5-6 to TRBJ2-7, with D tentatively TRBD2 (6 bases). The V gene lost 4 bases and the J gene lost 3 bases, with 14 bases spanning the gap. This CDR3 region has 14 residues. CDR1 and CDR2 from the germline V gene are SGHDT and YYEEEE. The CDR3 DNA follows: TGTGCCAGCAGCCCCTTCCTGGAGGGCTACGAGCAGTACGTC. This translates into CASSPFLEGYEQYV.

The CDR3: CASSLHRGLAGGSNEQFF. The CDR3 bases are TGCGCCAGCAGCCTACACAGGGGACTAGCGGGGGGTAGTAATGAGCAGTTCTTC. V and J are TRBV4-1 and TRBJ2-1; 15 bases fit TRBD2. CDR3 size: 18 residues. V dropped 4 bases and J dropped 7; count of bases not matched to a gene: 11. CDR1 and CDR2 from the germline V gene are MGHRA and YSYEKL.

The CDR3: CASTENTEAFF. DNA for the CDR3: TGTGCCAGCACCGAGAACACTGAAGCTTTCTTT. The J gene is TRBJ1-1, the V gene TRBV12-3 or TRBV12-4; no clear D. The V and J ends lost 7 bases and 1 base respectively, with 4 bases between them. This CDR3 spans 11 amino acids.

The chain employs TRBV5-4 and TRBJ1-6; D remains ambiguous. This CDR3 region has 13 residues. Trimming removed 4 bases at V and 15 bases at J, with 17 bases between. Germline V CDR1 and CDR2: SGHNT, YYREEE (reference sequence). The CDR3: CASSPMQGMGLHF. The CDR3 bases are TGTGCCAGCAGCCCGATGCAAGGGATGGGCCTCCACTTT.

The chain recombines TRBV4-3 with TRBJ2-7; D is uncertain. Germline V gene lookup returns CDR1 LGHNA and CDR2 YSLEER. The CDR3 is 15 residues long. V was cut by 0 bases and J by 2 bases, with 11 bases left in between. The CDR3 here is CASSQDLGETYEQYF. CDR3 DNA sequence: TGCGCCAGCAGCCAAGATTTAGGAGAGACCTACGAGCAGTACTTC.